Sequencing of this T cell receptor beta chain was carried out in a study of T cell responses to AZD1222 COVID-19 vaccine. Study as a whole: The analysis combined second doses at about 4 or about 12 weeks. Study-level results: Most donors were white British, females outnumbered males, and clonal diversity was possibly underestimated. Following two doses of AZD1222, Spike-specific TCR breadth and depth rose.

Concerning this clone: Its antigen is undetermined.

From germline, CDR1 is SEHNR and CDR2 FQNEAQ (reference sequence). V lost 3 bases, J lost 5 bases, and 6 bases lay in between. The CDR3 runs 12 residues. Clones were read by immunoSEQ multiplex PCR, and TCRdb kept only the in-frame ones, dropping some. This sample has about 130,000 clones; about nine tenths occur once, and the top ten carry 1.4% to 1.5%. This sequence originates from an adult in good health. The sample here was peripheral blood, taken on day 0 of AZD1222 vaccination. V and J are TRBV7-9 and TRBJ2-3; D is undetermined. CDR3 protein: CASSFVRDTQYF. In nucleotides, the CDR3 is TGTGCCAGCAGCTTTGTGAGAGATACGCAGTATTTT. Complete variable domain (other parts from reference TRBV7-9 and TRBJ2-3): DTGVSQNPRHKITKRGQNVTFRCDPISEHNRLYWYRQTLGQGPEFLTYFQNEAQLEKSRLLSDRFSAERPKGSFSTLEIQRTEQGDSAMYLCASSFVRDTQYFGPGTRLTVL.